The present T cell receptor (beta chain) was sequenced within a study of blood T cell repertoires in COVID-19. The wider study: The origin of the acute and convalescent COVID-19 samples was the United States, Italy and Spain. PBMCs, B-cell-depleted T cells, or T cells were the source of the cDNA or gDNA that made up the material.

Germline lookup yields CDR1 SGHDN and CDR2 FVKESK. CDR3 length equals 17 residues. V was shortened by 6 bases and J by 6 bases, with 24 bases between the two germline ends. Study processing details: Using reference gene primer amplification, nucleated cell counts were estimated. TCRdb keeps only in-frame clones here, not all; method: immunoSEQ multiplex PCR. V and J calls and clone size follow that table, whereas D and trimming were derived from the DNA. Found here are some 91,000 clones, about three quarters of them singletons; the top ten hold around 7%. The chain couples TRBV14 to TRBJ2-1; possible D gene TRBD1, 7 bases. This TCR was sampled from a man aged 65-85 years with acute or convalescent COVID-19. Sequencing input: peripheral blood. This chain's CDR3 is CASSNTVGRGRSNEQFF. In DNA form, the CDR3 reads TGTGCCAGCAGTAATACGGTTGGCAGGGGGAGGAGCAATGAGCAGTTCTTC.